Shown below are 6 T cell receptor beta chains from a single sample sequenced in a study of spatial heterogeneity in lung cancer. Described time point: sample taken at primary tumor resection. No cell sorting; template was whole RNA from tumor, lung tissue or PBMC. TCRdb reanalysed the 5' RACE reads using MiXCR and keeps one entry per CDR3 protein. Among some 39,000 distinct CDR3 sequences listed, approximately 7% were seen once. Sequencing was performed on PBMCs, taken at surgery. These receptors all stem from a female donor with early-stage non-small cell lung cancer.

Many counts were recorded for this clonotype. One junction end disagrees with the germline gene, perhaps due to a read error. This chain links TRBV4-1 with TRBJ1-5, with 7 nucleotides matching TRBD1. This CDR3 has 15 amino acids. Germline V CDR1 and CDR2: MGHRA, YSYEKL. The CDR3 DNA reads TGCGCCAGCAGGCAAGGGGGCCGCAGCAATCAGCCCCAGCATTTT. Its translation: CASRQGGRSNQPQHF.

Regarding this clonotype: One end of the junction fails to match germline, which may point to a read error. The chain is built from TRBV24-1 and TRBJ1-2, with TRBD1 matching 7 bases. Per germline, CDR1 KGHDR and CDR2 SFDVKD. The CDR3 loop spans 15 amino acids. For the CDR3, the DNA is TGTGCCATCAGTGATCCAAGGACAGGCAACTATGGCTACACCTTC. Translation gives CAISDPRTGNYGYTF.

This clonotype was counted many times. This chain joins TRBV5-1 and TRBJ2-2, with D hard to call. The V end was cut by 1 base, the J end by 0 bases, with 4 bases between. CDR1 and CDR2 from the germline V gene are SGHRS and YFSETQ. The length of the CDR3 is 14 residues. CDR3: CASSLRTNTGELFF. CDR3 sequence (DNA): TGCGCCAGCAGCTTGAGGACGAACACCGGGGAGCTGTTTTTT.

The genes are TRBV4-1 and TRBJ1-1; TRBD1 matches at 10 bases. Losses at the gene ends were 4 bases for V and 3 bases for J; bases not matched to a gene: 8. The CDR3 contains 16 residues. Germline V gene data show CDR1 as MGHRA and CDR2 as YSYEKL. The CDR3 loop reads CASSRGTGEGHTEAFF. CDR3 DNA sequence: TGCGCCAGCAGCCGAGGGACAGGGGAGGGGCACACTGAAGCTTTCTTT.

The V call is TRBV20-1, the J call TRBJ2-7; tentatively, D is TRBD1 or TRBD2 (5 bases each). With 0 bases removed from V and 1 base from J, the gap between germline ends came to 13 bases. Per germline, CDR1 DFQATT and CDR2 SNEGSKA (reference sequence). This CDR3 contains 15 residues. The CDR3 coding sequence is TGCAGTGCTAGAGATTCGAGGGGTGCATCCTACGAGCAGTACTTC. It encodes CSARDSRGASYEQYF.

This rearrangement joins TRBV2 to TRBJ1-1; D gene uncertain. The ends were cut back, 6 bases at V and 10 bases at J, with 12 bases in the middle. CDR3 size: 11 residues. Germline V gene sequence: CDR1 SNHLY, CDR2 FYNNEI. CDR3 loop: CASSGRGGAFF. CDR3 DNA sequence: TGTGCCAGCAGCGGGCGAGGAGGAGCTTTCTTT.